The clone carrying this TCR beta chain showed up just a few times. Its matching antigen is unknown. The authors' processing: Filtering differed for immunoSEQ, which gave only junction sequences without quality scores. Sequenced by immunoSEQ multiplex PCR; TCRdb stores in-frame clones only, minus some. V and J calls and clone size are as listed in that table; D and trimming were resolved from the DNA. The data hold 490,000 or so clones, with around 80% observed a single time. Study donors comprised healthy, HIV-negative adults devoid of recent acute infection or vaccination. The data derive from a study of shared clonotypes between healthy human individuals. Study-level results: The genetic and exposure-history diversity represented was limited by few donors. Blood was the only sampled material, and tissue repertoires likely differ.

CDR1 is SGHDN and CDR2 is FVKESK in the germline V gene. V was pared by 5 bases and J by 0 bases, with 11 bases between. The CDR3 has 16 amino acids. The chain links TRBV14 to TRBJ2-6, with D perhaps matching TRBD2 (5 bases). The specimen was PBMCs. The origin of this receptor is a woman between 35 and 50 years old in good health. Some clones in this sample may be carry-over from other donors' samples. The CDR3 DNA follows: TGTGCCAGCAGCAAAGGACTGACCTCTGGGGCCAACGTCCTGACTTTC. This gives the protein CASSKGLTSGANVLTF. Variable domain in full (rest from reference TRBV14 and TRBJ2-6): EAGVTQFPSHSVIEKGQTVTLRCDPISGHDNLYWYRRVMGKEIKFLLHFVKESKQDESGMPNNRFLAERTGGTYSTLKVQPAELEDSGVYFCASSKGLTSGANVLTFGAGSRLTVL.